This T cell receptor (beta chain) was recovered during a study of cytomegalovirus exposure and HLA in healthy donors. In germline, CDR1 is SGDLS, CDR2 YYNGEE. V gave up 2 bases and J gave up 5 bases; unmatched junction bases: 4. The CDR3 runs 15 residues. In the PCR, 60 Vbeta and 13 Jbeta primers were used. Clones were read by immunoSEQ multiplex PCR, and TCRdb kept only the in-frame ones, dropping some. Of about 140,000 clones listed, roughly 77% are singletons. About this clone itself: This CDR3 is also generated by other DNA sequences in the sample.

The sample taken for sequencing was PBMCs. The chain links TRBV9 to TRBJ2-5; 12 nucleotides agree with TRBD2. The receptor's source is a woman aged 25-40 years in good health and CMV-seronegative. CDR3 nucleotides: TGTGCCAGCAGCGTCTCCGGGACTAGCGGGGAGACCCAGTACTTC. Protein product: CASSVSGTSGETQYF.